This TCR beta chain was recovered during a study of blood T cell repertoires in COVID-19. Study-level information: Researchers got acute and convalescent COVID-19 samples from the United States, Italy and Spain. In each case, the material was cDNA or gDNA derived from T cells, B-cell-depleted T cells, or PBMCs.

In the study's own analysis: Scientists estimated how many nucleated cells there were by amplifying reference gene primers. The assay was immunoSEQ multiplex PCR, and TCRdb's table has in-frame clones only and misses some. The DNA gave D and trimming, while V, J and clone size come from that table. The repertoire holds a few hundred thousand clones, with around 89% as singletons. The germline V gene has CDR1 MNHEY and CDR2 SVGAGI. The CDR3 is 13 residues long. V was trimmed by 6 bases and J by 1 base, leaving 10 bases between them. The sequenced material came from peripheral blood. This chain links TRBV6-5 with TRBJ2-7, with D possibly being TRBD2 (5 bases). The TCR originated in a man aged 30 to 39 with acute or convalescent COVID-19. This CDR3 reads CASRQTTSYEQYF. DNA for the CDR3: TGTGCCAGCAGGCAGACTACGTCCTACGAGCAGTACTTC.